This T cell receptor beta chain is from a study of lymphopenia after photon versus proton radiotherapy. Study-wide findings and caveats: In patients who died, overall survival fell as post-nadir TCR diversity dropped more. Photon-treated patients lost naive T cells and TCR diversity; proton-treated stayed stable.

Sequenced by immunoSEQ multiplex PCR; TCRdb stores in-frame clones only, minus some. The profile shows 65,000 to 85,000 clones, about 90% of them singletons. The germline V gene has CDR1 SGHNT and CDR2 YENEEA. The V end lost 4 bases, the J end lost 4 bases, and 12 bases lay between the germline ends. This CDR3 has 14 residues. Comments on this clone: Its specificity is unknown.

The chain uses TRBV11-3 and TRBJ2-3; D is uncertain. Source: peripheral blood, taken from a patient treated with photon-based radiotherapy. This TCR derives from a woman aged 40 to 49 with cholangiocarcinoma. Here the CDR3 reads CASSSVGAADTQYF. CDR3 nucleotides: TGTGCCAGCAGCTCAGTGGGTGCGGCAGATACGCAGTATTTT.